This paragraph reports one T cell receptor beta chain. This entry belongs to a study of T cell changes during pregnancy in multiple sclerosis. Libraries were prepared by immunoSEQ multiplex PCR; TCRdb keeps only in-frame clonotypes and omits some of them. Of some 130,000 clones listed, around 97% are singletons. Trimming pared 2 bases from V and 3 bases from J, leaving 9 bases between. The CDR3 runs to 14 residues. Germline V gives CDR1 MNHNY, CDR2 SVGAGI (reference sequence). This sample comprised peripheral blood, obtained after pregnancy. This sequence originates from a female donor with multiple sclerosis, enrolled in a pregnancy study. The gene calls are TRBV6-6 and TRBJ2-3, with a possible D match to TRBD2 (5 bases). In DNA, the CDR3 is TGTGCCAGCAGTTACCCGTGGGAGACAGATACGCAGTATTTT. This codes for CASSYPWETDTQYF.